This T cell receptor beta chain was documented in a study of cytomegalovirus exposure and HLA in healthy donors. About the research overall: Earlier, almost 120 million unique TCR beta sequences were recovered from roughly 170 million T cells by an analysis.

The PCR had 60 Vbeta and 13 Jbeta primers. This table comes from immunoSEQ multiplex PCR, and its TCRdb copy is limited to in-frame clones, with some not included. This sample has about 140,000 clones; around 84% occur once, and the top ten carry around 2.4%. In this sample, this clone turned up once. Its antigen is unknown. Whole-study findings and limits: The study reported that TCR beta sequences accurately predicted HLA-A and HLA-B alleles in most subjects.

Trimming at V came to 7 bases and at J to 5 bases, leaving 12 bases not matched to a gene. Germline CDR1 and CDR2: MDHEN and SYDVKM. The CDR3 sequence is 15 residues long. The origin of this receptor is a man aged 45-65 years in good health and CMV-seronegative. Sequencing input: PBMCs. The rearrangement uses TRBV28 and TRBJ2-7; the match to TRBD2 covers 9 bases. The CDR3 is CASKDSGGYLHEQYF. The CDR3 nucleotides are TGTGCCAGCAAAGACAGCGGGGGGTATCTCCACGAGCAGTACTTC.